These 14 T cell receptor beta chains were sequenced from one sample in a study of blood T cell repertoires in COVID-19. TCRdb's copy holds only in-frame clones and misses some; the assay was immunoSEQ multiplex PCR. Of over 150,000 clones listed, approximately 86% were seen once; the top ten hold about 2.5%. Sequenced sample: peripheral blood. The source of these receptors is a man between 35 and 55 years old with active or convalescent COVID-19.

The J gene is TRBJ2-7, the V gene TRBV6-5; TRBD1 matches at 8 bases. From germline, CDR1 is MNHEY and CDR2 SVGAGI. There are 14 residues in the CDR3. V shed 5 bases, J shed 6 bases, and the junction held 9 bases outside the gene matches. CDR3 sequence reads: CASSNRQGPFEQYF. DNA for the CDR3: TGTGCCAGCAGTAACCGACAGGGGCCGTTCGAGCAGTACTTC.

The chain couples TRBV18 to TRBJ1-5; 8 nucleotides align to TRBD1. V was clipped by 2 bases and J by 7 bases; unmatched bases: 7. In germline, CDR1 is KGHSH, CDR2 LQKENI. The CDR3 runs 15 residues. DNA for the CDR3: TGTGCCAGCTCACCAAACCAGGGGGCAGGGCAGCCCCAGCATTTT. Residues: CASSPNQGAGQPQHF.

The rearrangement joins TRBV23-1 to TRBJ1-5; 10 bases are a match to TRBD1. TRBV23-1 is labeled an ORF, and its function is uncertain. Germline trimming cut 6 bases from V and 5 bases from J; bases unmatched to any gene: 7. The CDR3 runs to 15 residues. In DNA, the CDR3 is TGCGCCAGCAGGACGCCGGGACAGGGGCATCAGCCCCAGCATTTT. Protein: CASRTPGQGHQPQHF.

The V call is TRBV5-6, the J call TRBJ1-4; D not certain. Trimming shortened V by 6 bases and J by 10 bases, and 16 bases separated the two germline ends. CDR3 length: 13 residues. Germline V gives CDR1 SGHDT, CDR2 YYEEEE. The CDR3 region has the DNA TGTGCCAGCACGACACCGACCGTAGGAAAACTGTTTTTT. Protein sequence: CASTTPTVGKLFF. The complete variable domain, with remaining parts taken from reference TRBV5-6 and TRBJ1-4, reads DAGVTQSPTHLIKTRGQQVTLRCSPKSGHDTVSWYQQALGQGPQFIFQYYEEEERQRGNFPDRFSGHQFPNYSSELNVNALLLGDSALYLCASTTPTVGKLFFGSGTQLSVL.

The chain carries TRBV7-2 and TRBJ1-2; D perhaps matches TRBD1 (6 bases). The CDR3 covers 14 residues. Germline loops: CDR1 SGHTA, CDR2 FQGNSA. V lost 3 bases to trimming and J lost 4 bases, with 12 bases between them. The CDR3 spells CASSFPGEGYGYTF. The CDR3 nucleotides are TGTGCCAGCAGCTTCCCAGGGGAGGGCTATGGCTACACCTTC. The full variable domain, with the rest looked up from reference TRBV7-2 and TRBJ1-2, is GAGVSQSPSNKVTEKGKDVELRCDPISGHTALYWYRQSLGQGLEFLIYFQGNSAPDKSGLPSDRFSAERTGGSVSTLTIQRTQQEDSAVYLCASSFPGEGYGYTFGSGTRLTVV.

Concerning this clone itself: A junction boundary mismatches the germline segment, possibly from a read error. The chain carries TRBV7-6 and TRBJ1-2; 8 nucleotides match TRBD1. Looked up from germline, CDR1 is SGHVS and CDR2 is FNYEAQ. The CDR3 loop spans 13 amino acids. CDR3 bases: TGTGCCAGCAGCTCGCGAGCTCCGACAGGGGAGGACTTC. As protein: CASSSRAPTGEDF.

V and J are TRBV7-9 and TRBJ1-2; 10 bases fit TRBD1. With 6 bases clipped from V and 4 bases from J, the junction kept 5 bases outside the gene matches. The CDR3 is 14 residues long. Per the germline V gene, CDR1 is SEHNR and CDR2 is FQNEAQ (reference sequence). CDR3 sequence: CASRGTGDFYGYTF. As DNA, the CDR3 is TGTGCCAGCAGAGGGACAGGGGATTTCTATGGCTACACCTTC. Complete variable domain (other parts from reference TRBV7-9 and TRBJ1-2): DTGVSQNPRHKITKRGQNVTFRCDPISEHNRLYWYRQTLGQGPEFLTYFQNEAQLEKSRLLSDRFSAERPKGSFSTLEIQRTEQGDSAMYLCASRGTGDFYGYTFGSGTRLTVV.

The CDR3 region has the DNA TGTGCCAGCAGATCCCCAGGGGACTATGGCTACACCTTC. Translation gives CASRSPGDYGYTF. The chain links TRBV28 to TRBJ1-2; TRBD1 might be the D (6 bases). This CDR3 comprises 13 residues. The V and J ends lost 6 bases and 3 bases respectively, with 11 bases between them. The germline V gene has CDR1 MDHEN and CDR2 SYDVKM.

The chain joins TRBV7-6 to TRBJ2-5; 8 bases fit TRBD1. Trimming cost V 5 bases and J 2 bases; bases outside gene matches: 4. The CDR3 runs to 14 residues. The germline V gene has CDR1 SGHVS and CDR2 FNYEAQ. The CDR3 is CASSGRQGQETQYF. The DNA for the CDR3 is TGTGCCAGCAGCGGGCGACAGGGGCAAGAGACCCAGTACTTC. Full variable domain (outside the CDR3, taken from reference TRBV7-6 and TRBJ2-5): GAGVSQSPRYKVTKRGQDVALRCDPISGHVSLYWYRQALGQGPEFLTYFNYEAQQDKSGLPNDRFSAERPEGSISTLTIQRTEQRDSAMYRCASSGRQGQETQYFGPGTRLLVL.

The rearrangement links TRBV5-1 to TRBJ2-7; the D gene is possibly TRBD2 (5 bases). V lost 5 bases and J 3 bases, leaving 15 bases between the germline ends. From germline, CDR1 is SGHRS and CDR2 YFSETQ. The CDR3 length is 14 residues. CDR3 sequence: CASRPEVTNYEQYF. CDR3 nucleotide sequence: TGCGCCAGCAGGCCGGAGGTGACAAACTACGAGCAGTACTTC. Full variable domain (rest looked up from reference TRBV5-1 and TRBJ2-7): KAGVTQTPRYLIKTRGQQVTLSCSPISGHRSVSWYQQTPGQGLQFLFEYFSETQRNKGNFPGRFSGRQFSNSRSEMNVSTLELGDSALYLCASRPEVTNYEQYFGPGTRLTVT.

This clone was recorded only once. The CDR3 loop is CASRVGYEQYF. CDR3 DNA: TGTGCCAGCCGGGTTGGCTACGAGCAGTACTTC. The V call is TRBV2, the J call TRBJ2-7; no clear D gene. CDR1 SNHLY and CDR2 FYNNEI come from the germline V gene. Trimming stripped 8 bases from V and 3 bases from J, with 8 bases between. This CDR3 spans 11 amino acids.

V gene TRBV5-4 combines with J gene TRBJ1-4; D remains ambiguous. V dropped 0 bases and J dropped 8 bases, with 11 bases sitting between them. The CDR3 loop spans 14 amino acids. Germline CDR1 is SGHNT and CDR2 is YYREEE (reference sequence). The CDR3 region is CASSLDPGSEKLFF. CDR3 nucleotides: TGTGCCAGCAGCTTGGATCCGGGATCCGAAAAACTGTTTTTT.

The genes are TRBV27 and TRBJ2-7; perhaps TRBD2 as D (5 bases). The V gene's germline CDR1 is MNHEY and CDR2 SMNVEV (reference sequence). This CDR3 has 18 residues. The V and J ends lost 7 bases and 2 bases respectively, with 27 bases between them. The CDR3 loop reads CASTERGTFWTETYEQYF. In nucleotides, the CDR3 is TGTGCCAGCACCGAACGGGGAACGTTTTGGACGGAGACCTACGAGCAGTACTTC.

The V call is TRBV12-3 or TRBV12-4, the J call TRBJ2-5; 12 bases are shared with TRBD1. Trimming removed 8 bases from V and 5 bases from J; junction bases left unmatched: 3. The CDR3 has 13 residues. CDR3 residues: CASGTGGWETQYF. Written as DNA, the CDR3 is TGTGCCAGCGGGACAGGGGGCTGGGAGACCCAGTACTTC.